The next 31 T cell receptor beta chains were all read from a single sample in a study of T cells in Graves' hyperthyroidism and ophthalmopathy. RNA transcripts served as the template for amplifying TCR beta CDR3 regions. First-round RT-PCR targeting the TCR CDR3 was performed with the HTBI primer set. TCRdb reprocessed the multiplex PCR reads via MiXCR and lists one record per CDR3 protein. Of 250,000 or so distinct CDR3 sequences listed, 14% to 15% are singletons. Sequencing was performed on blood. Receptors originate from a woman between 40 and 50 years old with Graves' hyperthyroidism that later progressed to Graves' ophthalmopathy.

At least ten counts were recorded for this clonotype. The chain couples TRBV20-1 to TRBJ2-2; the match to TRBD1 covers 8 bases. The CDR3 runs 15 residues. The germline V gene has CDR1 DFQATT and CDR2 SNEGSKA (reference sequence). The V gene end was trimmed by 6 bases and the J gene end by 1 base; junction bases not matched to a gene: 7. CDR3 region: CSAPKQGGNTGELFF. The CDR3 DNA reads TGCAGTGCGCCAAAACAGGGGGGGAACACCGGGGAGCTGTTTTTT.

This clonotype was seen many times. The genes are TRBV11-2 and TRBJ1-4; D not certain. V was trimmed by 4 bases and J by 0 bases, leaving 12 bases between them. The CDR3 totals 16 residues. The germline gives CDR1 SGHAT, CDR2 FQNNGV. CDR3 loop: CASSSGRRSTNEKLFF. DNA of the CDR3: TGTGCCAGCAGCTCCGGGAGGAGATCAACTAATGAAAAACTGTTTTTT.

In its sample, this clonotype was seen many times. The J gene is TRBJ1-5, the V gene TRBV7-8; a weak D match, TRBD1 (5 bases). V shed 0 bases and J shed 1 base, with 7 bases lying between them. The CDR3 totals 15 residues. In germline, CDR1 is SGHVS, CDR2 FQNEAQ. In DNA form, the CDR3 reads TGTGCCAGCAGCTTAGCGGGACGGAGCAATCAGCCCCAGCATTTT. Translating gives CASSLAGRSNQPQHF.

Within the sample, this clonotype is medium-sized. The chain recombines TRBV7-8 with TRBJ2-1; perhaps TRBD2 as D (6 bases). Germline assignment: CDR1 SGHVS and CDR2 FQNEAQ. The CDR3 covers 16 residues. Trimming cost V 2 bases and J 2 bases, with 13 bases left between them. The CDR3, as DNA: TGTGCCAGCAGCTTACCCCATAGCGGAACCTACAATGAGCAGTTCTTC. Translated: CASSLPHSGTYNEQFF.

This clonotype was recorded a few times. The genes are TRBV29-1 and TRBJ2-1, with 15 bases that match TRBD2. Trimming at V came to 6 bases and at J to 8 bases, leaving 8 bases not matched to a gene. Germline V gene sequence: CDR1 SQVTM, CDR2 ANQGSEA. The CDR3 sequence is 15 residues long. The CDR3 DNA sequence: TGCAGCGTGTACCCGGGACTAGCGGGAGGATATGAGCAGTTCTTC. This encodes CSVYPGLAGGYEQFF.

The rearrangement joins TRBV4-1 to TRBJ2-2; D is ambiguous. Germline V gene sequence: CDR1 MGHRA, CDR2 YSYEKL. The CDR3 length is 14 residues. Trimming took off 0 bases at V and 4 bases at J, with 6 bases between the two ends. CDR3 residues: CASSQDHVTGELFF. The CDR3 nucleotides are TGCGCCAGCAGCCAAGATCATGTCACCGGGGAGCTGTTTTTT.

This clonotype was counted only a few times. The V call is TRBV12-5, the J call TRBJ2-5, with 10 bases that match TRBD2. V lost 1 base to trimming and J lost 5 bases; unmatched junction nucleotides: 4. CDR3 length: 15 residues. Germline CDR1 reads LGHNT; CDR2 reads FRNRAP. The CDR3 nucleotides read TGTGCTAGTGGTTTGGGAGCGGGAGGGCTTGAGACCCAGTACTTC. It codes for CASGLGAGGLETQYF. Full variable domain (missing parts from reference TRBV12-5 and TRBJ2-5): DARVTQTPRHKVTEMGQEVTMRCQPILGHNTVFWYRQTMMQGLELLAYFRNRAPLDDSGMPKDRFSAEMPDATLATLKIQPSEPRDSAVYFCASGLGAGGLETQYFGPGTRLLVL.

In this sample, this clonotype turned up once. The chain recombines TRBV12-3 or TRBV12-4 with TRBJ1-1; unclear D gene. V gave up 2 bases and J gave up 1 base, with 8 bases separating them. CDR3 length: 14 residues. The CDR3 is CASSLTRSNTEAFF. CDR3 nucleotide sequence: TGTGCCAGCAGTTTAACCAGATCGAACACTGAAGCTTTCTTT.

This clonotype was detected only a few times. A much bigger clone sits one base away, suggesting this may be a read error. The chain couples TRBV29-1 to TRBJ1-1; tentatively, D is TRBD1 (5 bases). V was shortened by 4 bases and J by 2 bases, with 11 bases between the two germline ends. Germline CDR1 and CDR2: SQVTM and ANQGSEA. There are 13 residues in the CDR3. The CDR3 sequence: CSVVSGTNTEAFF. CDR3 bases: TGCAGCGTTGTATCGGGGACTAACACTGAAGCTTTCTTT.

The gene calls are TRBV11-2 and TRBJ2-3, with TRBD1 matching 7 bases. CDR1 and CDR2 (germline): SGHAT, FQNNGV. The CDR3 is made up of 12 amino acids. J was trimmed by 5 bases and V by 4 bases; bases with no gene match: 0. The DNA for the CDR3 is TGTGCCAGCAGCTACAGGGGAGATACGCAGTATTTT. The encoded protein is CASSYRGDTQYF.

This clonotype was recorded many times. The rearrangement uses TRBV28 and TRBJ2-3, with 8 bases matching TRBD1. The ends lost 6 bases at V and 4 bases at J; junction bases unmatched: 3. The CDR3 totals 13 residues. The germline gives CDR1 MDHEN, CDR2 SYDVKM. The CDR3 DNA reads as TGTGCCAGCAGGGACAGGGTTGCAGATACGCAGTATTTT. This translates into CASRDRVADTQYF.

The genes are TRBV28 and TRBJ1-2; D uncertain. The CDR3 has 12 residues. Germline V lookup: CDR1 MDHEN, CDR2 SYDVKM. Trimming removed 6 bases from V and 6 bases from J, with 11 bases in between. CDR3 residues: CASSRDRDGYTF. The CDR3 coding sequence is TGTGCCAGCAGCCGCGACCGGGATGGCTACACCTTC.

At least ten counts were recorded for this clonotype. The gene calls are TRBV6-1 and TRBJ1-5, with no clear D. Trimming left V 5 bases short and J 4 bases short, with 9 bases between. The CDR3 length is 13 residues. Germline V gene data show CDR1 as MNHNS and CDR2 as SASEGT. The DNA for the CDR3 is TGTGCCAGCAGTTCCCGTGTTAATCAGCCCCAGCATTTT. Protein sequence: CASSSRVNQPQHF.

The chain recombines TRBV7-2 with TRBJ2-5; 8 nucleotides align to TRBD2. CDR3 length: 17 amino acids. Germline CDR1 is SGHTA and CDR2 is FQGNSA. V trimming: 5 bases; J trimming: 2 bases; junction bases outside the gene matches: 13. The DNA of the CDR3 is TGTGCCAGCAGCACCCCAGCGGGAGAATTGAGGCAAGAGACCCAGTACTTC. Its translation is CASSTPAGELRQETQYF.

This clonotype was observed at least ten times. The chain uses TRBV20-1 and TRBJ2-1; TRBD2 agrees at 8 bases. V trimming: 3 bases; J trimming: 4 bases; junction bases outside the gene matches: 5. This CDR3 is 14 amino acids long. Germline values: CDR1 DFQATT, CDR2 SNEGSKA (reference sequence). In DNA, the CDR3 is TGCAGTGCTAGGGTGAAGCGGGGGTACAATGAGCAGTTCTTC. As protein: CSARVKRGYNEQFF.

This clonotype was recorded at least ten times. The V and J genes are TRBV24-1 and TRBJ2-2; D is undetermined. Germline loops: CDR1 KGHDR, CDR2 SFDVKD. Trimming removed 3 bases at V and 7 bases at J, with 8 bases between. CDR3 size: 13 residues. The DNA of the CDR3 is TGTGCCACCAGTGATCCGGCCCTCGGGGAGCTGTTTTTT. Encoded protein: CATSDPALGELFF.

The CDR3 DNA reads TGTGCCAGCAGCCCGACTAGCGGGAACAACAATGAGCAGTTCTTC. Translated, it gives CASSPTSGNNNEQFF. This rearrangement joins TRBV3-1 to TRBJ2-1, with TRBD2 identical over 11 bases. CDR3 size: 15 residues. Germline CDR1 and CDR2: LGHDT and YNNKEL (reference sequence). With V trimmed by 4 bases and J by 5 bases, 4 bases remained unmatched.

This clonotype was recorded at least ten times. The rearrangement joins TRBV3-1 to TRBJ2-5, with 11 bases aligning to TRBD2. CDR3 size: 17 residues. V dropped 1 base and J dropped 4; count of bases not matched to a gene: 8. Germline V lookup: CDR1 LGHDT, CDR2 YNNKEL (reference sequence). This CDR3 reads CASSQVIGLAGGETQYF. CDR3 coding DNA: TGTGCCAGCAGCCAAGTTATAGGCCTAGCGGGAGGAGAGACCCAGTACTTC.

The rearrangement links TRBV27 to TRBJ1-2; TRBD1 matches 7 bases. V trimming: 7 bases; J trimming: 2 bases; junction bases outside the gene matches: 10. The CDR3 length is 15 residues. From germline, CDR1 is MNHEY and CDR2 SMNVEV (reference sequence). The CDR3 nucleotides are TGTGCCAGCACCCCGACAGGGAAAGGGAACTATGGCTACACCTTC. It is translated as CASTPTGKGNYGYTF.

This clonotype was counted many times. The V call is TRBV28, the J call TRBJ2-7, with D maybe TRBD2 (6 bases). V lost 3 bases and J lost 4, with 16 bases in between. CDR3 length: 15 amino acids. CDR1 is MDHEN and CDR2 is SYDVKM in the germline V gene. In nucleotides, the CDR3 is TGTGCCAGCAGTTTCGGGCGGGGCGGCGGGTACGAGCAGTACTTC. It translates to CASSFGRGGGYEQYF.

This clonotype was picked up a small number of times. The J gene is TRBJ2-1, the V gene TRBV19, with D perhaps matching TRBD1 (6 bases). This CDR3 region has 16 residues. The V end was cut by 4 bases, the J end by 2 bases, with 15 bases between. The germline CDR1 and CDR2 sequences are LNHDA and SQIVND (reference sequence). CDR3 in amino acids: CASSTHDGDTYNEQFF. The CDR3 coding sequence is TGTGCCAGTAGTACCCACGATGGGGACACCTACAATGAGCAGTTCTTC.

This clonotype showed up many times. The CDR3 loop is CASSPLPSSYEQYF. The CDR3 DNA sequence: TGTGCCAGCAGTCCCTTACCAAGCTCCTACGAGCAGTACTTC. The V gene is TRBV12-3 or TRBV12-4, the J gene TRBJ2-7; D is unclear. Trimming shortened V by 5 bases and J by 0 bases, and 11 bases separated the two germline ends. The CDR3 runs to 14 residues.

The table lists this clonotype with many counts. Here the CDR3 DNA reads TGTGCCAGCAGTTTTGCGGGGGGCGGAAACACTGAAGCTTTCTTT. This encodes CASSFAGGGNTEAFF. The V call is TRBV28, the J call TRBJ1-1; tentative D call: TRBD1 (6 bases). CDR3 length: 15 amino acids. With 3 bases removed from V and 2 bases from J, the gap between germline ends came to 13 bases. Germline V CDR1 and CDR2: MDHEN, SYDVKM.

The chain links TRBV5-1 to TRBJ2-7; 7 bases line up with TRBD2. The germline gives CDR1 SGHRS, CDR2 YFSETQ. V lost 4 bases to trimming and J lost 3 bases; unmatched junction nucleotides: 10. The CDR3 is 15 residues long. CDR3 in DNA: TGCGCCAGCAGCCCTCAGGCGGGAGCCTACTACGAGCAGTACTTC. Translated, it gives CASSPQAGAYYEQYF.

The chain carries TRBV19 and TRBJ2-4; perhaps TRBD1 as D (6 bases). CDR1 and CDR2 from the germline V gene are LNHDA and SQIVND (reference sequence). V dropped 0 bases and J dropped 9 bases, with 15 bases sitting between them. CDR3 length: 15 residues. The CDR3 sequence: CASSIDPGVGGIQYF. CDR3 nucleotide sequence: TGTGCCAGTAGTATAGACCCAGGGGTTGGCGGCATTCAGTACTTC.

There are many counts of this clonotype. This chain uses TRBV6-1 with TRBJ1-3, with D perhaps matching TRBD1 (5 bases). Germline V lookup: CDR1 MNHNS, CDR2 SASEGT. Trimming removed 5 bases from V and 0 bases from J, with 17 bases in between. The CDR3 is made up of 17 amino acids. In nucleotides, the CDR3 is TGTGCCAGCAGTCTCTCGGGACTCCAGAGCTCTGGAAACACCATATATTTT. This translates into CASSLSGLQSSGNTIYF.

V is TRBV19 and J is TRBJ2-5; 8 positions match TRBD1. Germline assignment: CDR1 LNHDA and CDR2 SQIVND (reference sequence). J gave up 4 bases and V 4 bases, and 5 bases lay outside the gene matches. The CDR3 is 14 amino acids. In DNA, the CDR3 is TGTGCCAGTAGTACCTCAGGGGGCGGAGAGACCCAGTACTTC. It encodes CASSTSGGGETQYF. The whole variable domain, filled in from reference TRBV19 and TRBJ2-5, reads DGGITQSPKYLFRKEGQNVTLSCEQNLNHDAMYWYRQDPGQGLRLIYYSQIVNDFQKGDIAEGYSVSREKKESFPLTVTSAQKNPTAFYLCASSTSGGGETQYFGPGTRLLVL.

The table lists this clonotype with many counts. In nucleotides, the CDR3 is TGTGCCAGCAGCCTAGCGGCTAGCACAGATACGCAGTATTTT. It yields the protein CASSLAASTDTQYF. The chain combines TRBV7-3 with TRBJ2-3, with 7 bases aligning to TRBD2. The germline V gene has CDR1 SGHTA and CDR2 FQGTGA. The ends lost 5 bases at V and 0 bases at J; junction bases unmatched: 2. This CDR3 is built from 14 residues.

With respect to this clonotype: A clone one base away is much larger, so this may be a read error. The J gene is TRBJ2-3, the V gene TRBV24-1; the match to TRBD2 covers 7 bases. From germline, CDR1 is KGHDR and CDR2 SFDVKD. The junction had 8 bases not matched to a gene; V was cut back by 1 base and J by 8 bases. The CDR3 contains 15 residues. CDR3 bases: TGTGCCACCAGTGATTTCGGGACTAACCAAGGTACGCAGTATTTT. It encodes CATSDFGTNQGTQYF.

As for this clonotype: Just one base apart from a much larger clone, this may be a read error. The gene calls are TRBV29-1 and TRBJ2-3; the D gene is possibly TRBD2 (6 bases). The CDR3 totals 13 residues. CDR1 and CDR2 (germline): SQVTM, ANQGSEA. In DNA form, the CDR3 reads TGCAACGTTGGACTACTTAGCACAGATACGCAGTATTTT. Amino acids: CNVGLLSTDTQYF.

Note on this clonotype: A much larger clone is a single base away; this may be a read error. The CDR3 sequence is CASSVSGGWGQYF. CDR3 sequence (DNA): TGCGCCAGCAGCGTCTCAGGGGGTTGGGGGCAGTACTTC. V gene TRBV5-1 combines with J gene TRBJ2-7; 7 bases match TRBD1. This CDR3 contains 13 residues. Germline V lookup: CDR1 SGHRS, CDR2 YFSETQ. The ends lost 4 bases at V and 9 bases at J; junction bases unmatched: 10.